The 21 T cell receptor beta chains in this list originate from one sample, sequenced in a study of spatial heterogeneity in lung cancer. TCRdb itself ran the 5' RACE reads through MiXCR, one entry per CDR3 protein. Seen here are more than 10,000 distinct CDR3 sequences, over 5% observed once, and the top ten hold approximately 35%. Time point denoted: sample taken at primary tumor resection. Whole RNA, isolated from tumor, nontumor lung or frozen PBMC, was sequenced without prior sorting. Sequenced material: lung tumor tissue, taken at surgery. The receptors come from a human donor with early-stage non-small cell lung cancer.

This clonotype showed up many times. For a library built for alpha chains, this beta chain is a stray read; little rests on its size. The V call is TRBV7-2, the J call TRBJ2-1; 9 bases align to TRBD1. This CDR3 has 15 residues. V shed 1 base and J 4 bases; nucleotides not matched to a gene: 2. CDR1 and CDR2 from the germline V gene are SGHTA and FQGNSA. Here the CDR3 reads CASSLGQGVYNEQFF. Here the CDR3 DNA reads TGTGCCAGCAGCTTAGGACAGGGGGTTTACAATGAGCAGTTCTTC.

This clonotype was picked up many times. Since it is a stray read in a library aimed at alpha chains, this beta chain has a size that is not meaningful. The V gene is TRBV6-2 or TRBV6-3, the J gene TRBJ2-7; 10 bases align to TRBD1. Trimming took 5 bases from V and 9 from J; bases not matched to a gene: 7. Germline loops: CDR1 MNHEY, CDR2 SVGEGT. The CDR3 sequence is 13 residues long. In nucleotides, the CDR3 is TGTGCCAGCAGTCCCGGACAGGGGGGAAGGCAGTACTTC. It encodes CASSPGQGGRQYF.

At least ten counts were recorded for this clonotype. In a library made to pick up alpha chains, this beta chain is a stray read with a size that means little. The chain joins TRBV7-9 to TRBJ2-5; 7 nucleotides line up with TRBD2. J was trimmed by 6 bases and V by 3 bases; bases with no gene match: 7. This CDR3 is built from 14 residues. Germline assignment: CDR1 SEHNR and CDR2 FQNEAQ (reference sequence). This chain's CDR3 is CASSLSGAAQTQYF. The CDR3 coding sequence is TGTGCCAGCAGCTTGAGCGGGGCCGCTCAGACCCAGTACTTC.

In its sample, this clonotype was seen many times. This beta chain is a stray sequence in a library constructed for alpha chains; its clone size is not meaningful. DNA of the CDR3: TGCGCCAGCAGCCTAGCGGGACTTAGCACAGATACGCAGTATTTT. Translated: CASSLAGLSTDTQYF. This chain uses TRBV5-1 with TRBJ2-3; TRBD2 aligns across 9 bases. V was clipped by 4 bases and J by 0 bases; unmatched bases: 3. The CDR3 runs 15 residues. Germline values: CDR1 SGHRS, CDR2 YFSETQ.

This clonotype was seen many times. In a library made to pick up alpha chains, this beta chain is a stray read with a size that means little. J is TRBJ2-3 and V is TRBV12-3 or TRBV12-4; D gene ambiguous. The CDR3 runs 12 residues. V was cut by 2 bases and J by 5 bases, with 5 bases left in between. This chain's CDR3 is CASSLLEDTQYF. The CDR3 DNA sequence: TGTGCCAGCAGTTTACTGGAAGATACGCAGTATTTT.

This clonotype was detected ten times or more. This beta chain lies outside the target of a library built for alpha chains; its clone size means little. J is TRBJ2-3 and V is TRBV29-1; no definite D call. The CDR3 loop spans 12 amino acids. Trimming left V 3 bases short and J 5 bases short, with 9 bases between. Looked up from germline, CDR1 is SQVTM and CDR2 is ANQGSEA. CDR3 sequence (DNA): TGCAGCGTTGATATGGTGGGAGATACGCAGTATTTT. Translating it yields CSVDMVGDTQYF.

In this sample, this clonotype turned up many times. This beta chain was picked up by a library intended for alpha chains and is off target, so its count carries little meaning. The chain recombines TRBV12-3 or TRBV12-4 with TRBJ2-3, with D possibly matching TRBD2 (5 bases). The CDR3 is made up of 15 amino acids. V was pared by 3 bases and J by 0 bases, with 10 bases between. CDR3 nucleotides: TGTGCCAGCAGTTTCTTAGAGGGAAGCACAGATACGCAGTATTTT. Protein: CASSFLEGSTDTQYF.

This clonotype appeared many times. A library made for alpha chains picked up this beta chain off target, so its size means little. This chain links TRBV14 with TRBJ2-1; 12 nucleotides match TRBD2. This CDR3 has 15 amino acids. V trimming: 4 bases; J trimming: 3 bases; junction bases outside the gene matches: 1. Germline V lookup: CDR1 SGHDN, CDR2 FVKESK. The CDR3, as DNA: TGTGCCAGCAGCCGACTAGCGGGGGACTACAATGAGCAGTTCTTC. This sequence encodes CASSRLAGDYNEQFF.

In its sample, this clonotype was seen a few times. A library prepared for alpha chains yielded this beta chain as an off-target read; its size is of little meaning. This CDR3 reads CASSRTGEAYSGNTIYF. CDR3 DNA: TGTGCCAGCAGCCGTACGGGCGAGGCTTACTCTGGAAACACCATATATTTT. The chain recombines TRBV9 with TRBJ1-3, with unresolved D. The CDR3 length is 17 residues. CDR1 and CDR2 from the germline V gene are SGDLS and YYNGEE. Trimming took off 4 bases at V and 0 bases at J, with 17 bases between the two ends.

This clonotype was seen at least ten times. The library was prepared for alpha chains; this beta chain is a stray read, so its frequency means little. This chain joins TRBV11-3 and TRBJ2-1, with D possibly matching TRBD2 (6 bases). CDR3 length: 15 residues. The V gene lost 0 bases and the J gene lost 4 bases, with 10 bases spanning the gap. The germline V gene has CDR1 SGHNT and CDR2 YENEEA. The CDR3 here is CASSLEGLEYNEQFF. CDR3 coding DNA: TGTGCCAGCAGCTTAGAGGGACTGGAGTACAATGAGCAGTTCTTC.

This clonotype appeared many times. Since it is a stray read in a library aimed at alpha chains, this beta chain has a size that is not meaningful. The rearrangement links TRBV20-1 to TRBJ2-1; 13 bases are a match to TRBD2. The CDR3 runs to 14 residues. The germline V gene has CDR1 DFQATT and CDR2 SNEGSKA (reference sequence). V lost 4 bases and J lost 5; bases outside the gene matches: 2. CDR3 in DNA: TGCAGTGCTAAGGGGACTAGCGGGAACAATGAGCAGTTCTTC. Protein sequence: CSAKGTSGNNEQFF.

Concerning this clonotype itself: This may arise from a read error, as a much more abundant clone is one base away. This beta chain was picked up by a library intended for alpha chains and is off target, so its count carries little meaning. The rearrangement uses TRBV12-3 or TRBV12-4 and TRBJ2-3; 13 positions agree with TRBD2. With V trimmed by 11 bases and J by 3 bases, 17 bases remained unmatched. The CDR3 is 18 amino acids. The CDR3 here is CACYREPWTSGGTDTQYF. In DNA, the CDR3 is TGTGCCTGCTACAGGGAGCCATGGACTAGCGGGGGTACAGATACGCAGTATTTT.

On this clonotype: This beta chain represents an off-target read in a library built for alpha chains; its size is of limited meaning. V gene TRBV5-1 combines with J gene TRBJ2-7; 7 bases fit TRBD1. Germline assignment: CDR1 SGHRS and CDR2 YFSETQ. The trim removed 3 bases at V and 3 bases at J, leaving 12 bases unmatched. The CDR3 consists of 16 residues. The CDR3 sequence is CASSSNPGTESYEQYF. For the CDR3, the DNA is TGCGCCAGCAGCTCGAATCCCGGGACAGAAAGCTACGAGCAGTACTTC.

This clonotype was observed many times. Because this beta chain is a stray read in a library intended to capture alpha chains, its abundance should not be given much weight. J is TRBJ2-1 and V is TRBV12-3 or TRBV12-4; the D is unclear. V was trimmed by 6 bases and J by 8 bases, leaving 14 bases between them. The CDR3 covers 13 residues. The CDR3 reads CASSKPLGYEQFF. In nucleotides, the CDR3 is TGTGCCAGCAGCAAACCCCTAGGCTATGAGCAGTTCTTC.

As to this clonotype: Since it is a stray read in a library aimed at alpha chains, this beta chain has a size that is not meaningful. The chain uses TRBV30 and TRBJ1-6, with TRBD1 matching 7 bases. V was clipped by 2 bases and J by 7 bases; unmatched bases: 5. There are 14 residues in the CDR3. From germline, CDR1 is GTSNPN and CDR2 SVGIG (reference sequence). This chain's CDR3 is CAWSTGTVNSPLHF. The CDR3 DNA is TGTGCCTGGAGTACCGGGACAGTAAATTCACCCCTCCACTTT. The full variable domain, in which reference TRBV30 and TRBJ1-6 provide the parts outside the CDR3, is SQTIHQWPATLVQPVGSPLSLECTVEGTSNPNLYWYRQAAGRGLQLLFYSVGIGQISSEVPQNLSASRPQDRQFILSSKKLLLSDSGFYLCAWSTGTVNSPLHFGNGTRLTVT.

A note on this clonotype: Because the library targeted alpha chains, this beta chain is an off-target read whose size means little. The CDR3 region has the DNA TGCAGCGTTGCAGTACCGATCTCTGGAAACACCATATATTTT. Translating it yields CSVAVPISGNTIYF. The chain has TRBV29-1 and TRBJ1-3; D unresolved. The CDR3 has 14 amino acids. Between the trimmed V and J ends, which lost 4 bases and 0 bases, there was a span of 10 bases. Germline values: CDR1 SQVTM, CDR2 ANQGSEA. The full variable domain, in which reference TRBV29-1 and TRBJ1-3 provide the parts outside the CDR3, is SAVISQKPSRDICQRGTSLTIQCQVDSQVTMMFWYRQQPGQSLTLIATANQGSEATYESGFVIDKFPISRPNLTFSTLTVSNMSPEDSSIYLCSVAVPISGNTIYFGEGSWLTVV.

This clonotype was found many times. This beta chain is an off-target read within a library intended for alpha chains, so its frequency means little. This chain uses TRBV2 with TRBJ2-5, with D hard to call. Germline V gene sequence: CDR1 SNHLY, CDR2 FYNNEI. V gave up 10 bases and J gave up 2 bases, with 5 bases separating them. The CDR3 totals 10 residues. The CDR3 protein is CATLQETQYF. CDR3 DNA: TGTGCCACCCTACAAGAGACCCAGTACTTC.

Ten or more counts support this clonotype. Being off target in a library aimed at alpha chains, this beta chain has a size of little meaning. The J gene is TRBJ2-7, the V gene TRBV7-9; D could derive from TRBD1 or TRBD2 (5 bases each). The germline V gene encodes CDR1 SEHNR and CDR2 FQNEAQ (reference sequence). The CDR3 length is 11 residues. The V end was cut by 5 bases, the J end by 10 bases, with 12 bases between. The CDR3 DNA reads TGTGCCAGCAGCGCCCGGGGCGCTCAGTACTTC. Translating it yields CASSARGAQYF.

This clonotype was seen many times. This beta chain slipped into a library made for alpha chains as a stray read, so its size is not meaningful. This sequence joins TRBV6-5 and TRBJ2-5; 13 nucleotides agree with TRBD2. With 6 bases clipped from V and 4 bases from J, the junction kept 8 bases outside the gene matches. The CDR3 covers 16 residues. Germline-derived CDR1 and CDR2 are MNHEY and SVGAGI. The CDR3 DNA reads TGTGCCAGCAGCCGAGGACTAGCGGGAGAGGGAGAGACCCAGTACTTC. As protein: CASSRGLAGEGETQYF.

This clonotype was picked up a small number of times. Little can be read into the size of this beta chain, an off-target read in a library designed for alpha chains. The chain couples TRBV6-2 or TRBV6-3 to TRBJ1-1, with 8 bases lining up with TRBD1. CDR3 length: 15 residues. V dropped 0 bases and J dropped 4; count of bases not matched to a gene: 4. Looked up from germline, CDR1 is MNHEY and CDR2 is SVGEGT. The CDR3 sequence is CASSYSSGTGTEAFF. In DNA form, the CDR3 reads TGTGCCAGCAGTTACTCTAGCGGGACAGGCACTGAAGCTTTCTTT.

At least ten counts were recorded for this clonotype. Within a library made for alpha chains, this beta chain is off target, and its count is uninformative. This chain joins TRBV20-1 and TRBJ2-1; the D call may be TRBD1 or TRBD2 (5 bases each). Between the trimmed V and J ends, which lost 5 bases and 6 bases, there was a span of 11 bases. The CDR3 runs to 12 residues. Germline values: CDR1 DFQATT, CDR2 SNEGSKA (reference sequence). The CDR3 loop reads CSAYRDLNEQFF. CDR3 DNA: TGCAGTGCTTACCGGGACCTCAATGAGCAGTTCTTC.